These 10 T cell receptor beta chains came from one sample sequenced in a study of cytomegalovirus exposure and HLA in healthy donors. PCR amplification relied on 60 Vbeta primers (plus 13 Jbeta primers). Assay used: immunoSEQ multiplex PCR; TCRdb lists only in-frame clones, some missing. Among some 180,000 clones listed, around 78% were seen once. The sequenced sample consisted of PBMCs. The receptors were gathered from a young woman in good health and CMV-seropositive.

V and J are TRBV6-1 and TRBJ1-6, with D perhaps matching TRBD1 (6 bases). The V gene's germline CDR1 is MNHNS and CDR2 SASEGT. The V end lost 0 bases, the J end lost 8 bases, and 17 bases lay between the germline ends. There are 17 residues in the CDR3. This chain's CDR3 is CASSEAVGAMGHSPLHF. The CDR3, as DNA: TGTGCCAGCAGTGAAGCAGTGGGGGCCATGGGGCATTCACCCCTCCACTTT.

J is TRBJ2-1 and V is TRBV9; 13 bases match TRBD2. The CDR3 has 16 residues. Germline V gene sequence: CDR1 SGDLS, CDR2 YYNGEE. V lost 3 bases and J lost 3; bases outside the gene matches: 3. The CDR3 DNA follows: TGTGCCAGCAGCGCCCGACTAGCGGGAGGCTACAATGAGCAGTTCTTC. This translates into CASSARLAGGYNEQFF.

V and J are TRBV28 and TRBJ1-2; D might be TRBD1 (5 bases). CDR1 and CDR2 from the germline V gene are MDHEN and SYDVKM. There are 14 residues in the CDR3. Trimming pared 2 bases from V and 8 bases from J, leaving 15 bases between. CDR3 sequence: CASSLMGRVRGYTF. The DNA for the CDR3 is TGTGCCAGCAGTTTAATGGGCAGGGTGAGAGGCTACACCTTC.

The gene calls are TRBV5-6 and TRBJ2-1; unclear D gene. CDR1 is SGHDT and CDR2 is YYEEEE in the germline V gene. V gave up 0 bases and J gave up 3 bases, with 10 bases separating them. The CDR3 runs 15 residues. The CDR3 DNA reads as TGTGCCAGCAGCTTGGGCAAGACTTACTACAATGAGCAGTTCTTC. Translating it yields CASSLGKTYYNEQFF.

As DNA, the CDR3 is TGTGCCAGCGGGAGAACCGGGGAGCTGTTTTTT. Amino acids: CASGRTGELFF. The chain has TRBV7-9 and TRBJ2-2, with D tentatively TRBD2 (5 bases). Germline CDR1 is SEHNR and CDR2 is FQNEAQ (reference sequence). V dropped 8 bases and J dropped 5 bases, with 6 bases sitting between them. The CDR3 runs to 11 residues.

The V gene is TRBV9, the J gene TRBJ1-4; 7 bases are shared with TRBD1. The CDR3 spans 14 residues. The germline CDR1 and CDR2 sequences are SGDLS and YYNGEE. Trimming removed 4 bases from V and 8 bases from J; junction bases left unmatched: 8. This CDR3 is CASSPRTGNEKLFF. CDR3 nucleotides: TGTGCCAGCAGCCCCCGGACAGGAAACGAAAAACTGTTTTTT.

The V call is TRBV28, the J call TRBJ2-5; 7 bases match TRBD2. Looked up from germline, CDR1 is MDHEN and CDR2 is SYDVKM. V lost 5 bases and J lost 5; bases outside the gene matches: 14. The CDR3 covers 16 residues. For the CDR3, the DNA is TGTGCCAGCAGTATCCTCACGACGGGGGAGGGGGAGACCCAGTACTTC. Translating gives CASSILTTGEGETQYF. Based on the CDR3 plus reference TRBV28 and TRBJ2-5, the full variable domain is DVKVTQSSRYLVKRTGEKVFLECVQDMDHENMFWYRQDPGLGLRLIYFSYDVKMKEKGDIPEGYSVSREKKERFSLILESASTNQTSMYLCASSILTTGEGETQYFGPGTRLLVL.

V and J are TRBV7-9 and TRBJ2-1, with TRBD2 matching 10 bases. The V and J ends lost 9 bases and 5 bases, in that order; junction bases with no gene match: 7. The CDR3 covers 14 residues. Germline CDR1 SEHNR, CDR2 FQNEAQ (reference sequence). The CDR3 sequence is CASTGTSVDNEQFF. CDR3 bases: TGTGCCAGTACCGGGACTAGCGTTGACAATGAGCAGTTCTTC.

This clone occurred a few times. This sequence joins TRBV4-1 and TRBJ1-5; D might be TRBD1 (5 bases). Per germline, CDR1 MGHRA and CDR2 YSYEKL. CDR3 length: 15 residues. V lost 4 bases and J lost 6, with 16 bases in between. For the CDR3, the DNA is TGCGCCAGCAGCCTCTCTGCGGGGGAAGGTCAGCCCCAGCATTTT. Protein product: CASSLSAGEGQPQHF.

The CDR3 here is CASSSPGTSATPSSYEQYF. The CDR3 DNA is TGTGCCAGCAGCTCCCCCGGGACTAGCGCTACCCCGAGCTCCTACGAGCAGTACTTC. This chain joins TRBV7-9 and TRBJ2-7; 10 nucleotides agree with TRBD2. J lost 0 bases, V lost 4 bases, and 15 bases had no gene match. Per the germline V gene, CDR1 is SEHNR and CDR2 is FQNEAQ (reference sequence). The CDR3 is made up of 19 amino acids.